The rows below give T cell receptor beta chains drawn from one sample of a study of cytomegalovirus exposure and HLA in healthy donors. Using immunoSEQ multiplex PCR, the repertoire was profiled, and TCRdb retains in-frame clones only, with some absent. The sample lists 100,000 to 150,000 clones, about nine tenths seen once, with about 1.4% in the top ten. Sequenced material: PBMCs. The receptors come from a man aged 25 to 45 in good health and CMV-seronegative. The CDR3 runs from the conserved cysteine through the conserved F or W. Each record gives: J gene, CDR3 length, clone size, D gene, V gene, CDR3 protein, CDR3 DNA. D genes are given only for firm matches. Size tells how often a clone was seen (once, few, many) or the class of an expanded clone, and some rows leave it out.

J: TRBJ1-6; length: 13; size: few; D: TRBD1; V: TRBV28; CDR3: CASSPTYSDRGAF; DNA: TGTGCCAGCAGTCCTACGTACTCGGACAGGGGGGCTTTT
J: TRBJ2-2; length: 14; size: NA; D: TRBD2; V: TRBV5-6; CDR3: CASSRTSGTGELFF; DNA: TGTGCCAGCAGCCGGACTAGCGGTACCGGGGAGCTGTTTTTT
J: TRBJ1-5; length: 13; size: once; D: TRBD1; V: TRBV6-5; CDR3: CASSWDRVQPQHF; DNA: TGTGCCAGCAGCTGGGACAGGGTACAGCCCCAGCATTTT
J: TRBJ2-5; length: 12; size: NA; D: TRBD2; V: TRBV2; CDR3: CASSGGGETQYF; DNA: TGTGCCAGCAGTGGGGGGGGAGAGACCCAGTACTTC
J: TRBJ2-1; length: 17; size: NA; D: TRBD2; V: TRBV7-3; CDR3: CASSSNARTSGSTEQFF; DNA: TGTGCCAGCAGCTCAAACGCCCGGACTAGCGGGAGTACTGAGCAGTTCTTC
J: TRBJ2-5; length: 15; size: NA; D: NA; V: TRBV5-1; CDR3: CASSVLTDSKETQYF; DNA: TGCGCCAGCAGCGTTTTGACAGACTCTAAAGAGACCCAGTACTTC
J: TRBJ2-1; length: 16; size: NA; D: TRBD2; V: TRBV4-1; CDR3: CASSQEGLAGEWEQFF; DNA: TGCGCCAGCAGCCAAGAGGGACTAGCGGGAGAATGGGAGCAGTTCTTC
J: TRBJ1-1; length: 13; size: NA; D: NA; V: TRBV11-3; CDR3: CASSAELNTEAFF; DNA: TGTGCCAGCAGCGCCGAGCTGAACACTGAAGCTTTCTTT
J: TRBJ2-1; length: 15; size: NA; D: NA; V: TRBV7-3; CDR3: CASSLTGEGYNEQFF; DNA: TGTGCCAGCAGCTTAACAGGGGAAGGCTATAATGAGCAGTTCTTC
J: TRBJ2-2; length: 12; size: few; D: NA; V: TRBV2; CDR3: CASTTDTGELFF; DNA: TGTGCCAGCACCACTGACACCGGGGAGCTGTTTTTT
J: TRBJ2-5; length: 13; size: NA; D: NA; V: TRBV7-2; CDR3: CASSRSIRETQYF; DNA: TGTGCCAGCAGCAGAAGCATTAGAGAGACCCAGTACTTC
J: TRBJ2-3; length: 13; size: NA; D: NA; V: TRBV6-4; CDR3: CASSDAGTDTQYF; DNA: TGTGCCAGCAGTGACGCGGGCACAGATACGCAGTATTTT
J: TRBJ2-2; length: 14; size: NA; D: TRBD2; V: TRBV6-5; CDR3: CASSPGGNTGELFF; DNA: TGTGCCAGCTCCCCGGGGGGGAACACCGGGGAGCTGTTTTTT
J: TRBJ2-7; length: 16; size: NA; D: TRBD1; V: TRBV6-5; CDR3: CASSYRWDRETYEQYF; DNA: TGTGCCAGCAGTTACCGCTGGGACAGGGAAACCTACGAGCAGTACTTC
J: TRBJ2-2; length: 16; size: NA; D: TRBD2; V: TRBV30; CDR3: CACQSGLAGATGELFF; DNA: TGTGCCTGCCAATCGGGACTAGCGGGAGCCACCGGGGAGCTGTTTTTT
J: TRBJ1-2; length: 16; size: NA; D: NA; V: TRBV6-5; CDR3: CASSYGALASNYGYTF; DNA: TGTGCCAGCAGTTACGGGGCGCTTGCATCTAACTATGGCTACACCTTC
J: TRBJ2-7; length: 14; size: NA; D: NA; V: TRBV25-1; CDR3: CASSLKGGNYEQYF; DNA: TGTGCCAGCAGTCTTAAAGGGGGTAATTACGAGCAGTACTTC
J: TRBJ1-2; length: 15; size: medium-sized; D: NA; V: TRBV18; CDR3: CASSPLTREQYGYTF; DNA: TGTGCCAGCTCACCACTGACGAGGGAACAATATGGCTACACCTTC
J: TRBJ2-7; length: 14; size: NA; D: TRBD2; V: TRBV7-2; CDR3: CASKRGRGSYEQYF; DNA: TGTGCCAGCAAGCGCGGGCGGGGGTCCTACGAGCAGTACTTC
J: TRBJ2-2; length: 19; size: NA; D: NA; V: TRBV30; CDR3: CAWSVRVGRDQLAAGELFF; DNA: TGTGCCTGGAGTGTAAGGGTGGGGCGGGATCAGCTTGCGGCCGGGGAGCTGTTTTTT
J: TRBJ1-2; length: 15; size: NA; D: TRBD1; V: TRBV2; CDR3: CASSQDRQRHYGYTF; DNA: TGTGCCAGCTCTCAGGACAGGCAGCGGCACTATGGCTACACCTTC
J: TRBJ2-7; length: 13; size: NA; D: NA; V: TRBV30; CDR3: CAWGAGGPYEQYF; DNA: TGTGCCTGGGGCGCCGGGGGGCCCTACGAGCAGTACTTC
J: TRBJ2-6; length: 15; size: NA; D: NA; V: TRBV2; CDR3: CASSRTDPQANVLTF; DNA: TGTGCCAGCAGCAGGACAGACCCTCAGGCCAACGTCCTGACTTTC
J: TRBJ2-3; length: 11; size: once; D: NA; V: TRBV6-5; CDR3: CASRAGNTQYF; DNA: TGTGCCAGCAGGGCAGGGAATACGCAGTATTTT
J: TRBJ1-2; length: 13; size: NA; D: TRBD1; V: TRBV5-1; CDR3: CASSSSGGDGYTF; DNA: TGCGCCAGCAGCTCGTCAGGGGGCGATGGCTACACCTTC
J: TRBJ2-3; length: 16; size: NA; D: TRBD2; V: TRBV18; CDR3: CASSPLFTSGTDTQYF; DNA: TGTGCCAGCTCACCCCTCTTCACTAGCGGGACAGATACGCAGTATTTT
J: TRBJ2-7; length: 14; size: NA; D: NA; V: TRBV7-2; CDR3: CASSLEAGLYEQYF; DNA: TGTGCCAGCAGCTTAGAGGCGGGGCTCTACGAGCAGTACTTC
J: TRBJ2-5; length: 16; size: NA; D: NA; V: TRBV15; CDR3: CATSRDLARKKETQYF; DNA: TGTGCCACCAGCAGAGATCTAGCCAGGAAGAAAGAGACCCAGTACTTC
J: TRBJ2-2; length: 12; size: NA; D: NA; V: TRBV6-5; CDR3: CASSYPTGELFF; DNA: TGTGCCAGCAGTTACCCGACCGGGGAGCTGTTTTTT
J: TRBJ2-1; length: 14; size: few; D: TRBD2; V: TRBV6-6; CDR3: CASKTSGGHEEQFF; DNA: TGTGCCAGCAAGACTAGCGGGGGCCATGAGGAGCAGTTCTTC
J: TRBJ1-4; length: 15; size: NA; D: NA; V: TRBV5-8; CDR3: CASSFDGGSGGKLFF; DNA: TGTGCCAGCAGCTTTGATGGGGGGTCAGGTGGAAAACTGTTTTTT
J: TRBJ2-5; length: 16; size: NA; D: TRBD1; V: TRBV7-3; CDR3: CASSLNPGQGAETQYF; DNA: TGTGCCAGCAGCCTAAATCCGGGACAGGGCGCCGAGACCCAGTACTTC
J: TRBJ1-1; length: 16; size: NA; D: NA; V: TRBV7-2; CDR3: CASSVPRKFSNTEAFF; DNA: TGTGCCAGCAGCGTACCGAGAAAATTTTCGAACACTGAAGCTTTCTTT
J: TRBJ2-7; length: 14; size: few; D: NA; V: TRBV7-2; CDR3: CASSSQTGTYEQYF; DNA: TGTGCCAGCAGCTCCCAGACAGGCACCTACGAGCAGTACTTC
J: TRBJ1-1; length: 13; size: NA; D: TRBD1; V: TRBV5-1; CDR3: CASSPGGGTEAFF; DNA: TGCGCCAGCAGCCCAGGGGGCGGCACTGAAGCTTTCTTT
J: TRBJ2-5; length: 15; size: NA; D: NA; V: TRBV4-1; CDR3: CASSQGSRDSETQYF; DNA: TGCGCCAGCAGCCAAGGCTCCCGGGACTCCGAGACCCAGTACTTC